This TCR beta chain was recovered during a study of molecular identifiers for immune sequencing clone quantification. Source material for naive CD8 libraries was roughly 18,000 to 1,100,000 sorted cells, with 10%, 30% or 50% RNA. This clonotype appeared many times. Germline V CDR1 and CDR2: MNHEY, SVGEGT. The CDR3 covers 15 residues. Trimming cost V 4 bases and J 0 bases, with 9 bases left between them. Bulk TCR libraries used previously described methods and listed TCR primers. Via MiXCR, TCRdb re-called the PCR reads, giving one row per CDR3 protein. Among about 640,000 distinct CDR3 sequences, just under 20% were seen once, and the ten largest hold roughly 0.9%.

This receptor was identified in a human donor in good health. Some libraries in this study had Jurkat cell RNA spiked in. The chain employs TRBV6-2 or TRBV6-3 and TRBJ2-2; D is perhaps TRBD1 (6 bases). The sample comprised naive CD8+ T cells from blood, with Jurkat cell RNA spiked in. Subset here: FACS-sorted CD8+CD4-CCR7+CD45RA+ naive T cells. The CDR3 is CASSSHRANTGELFF. In DNA, the CDR3 is TGTGCCAGCAGTTCCCACAGGGCGAACACCGGGGAGCTGTTTTTT.